Here is one T cell receptor beta chain with its context. Its specificity is not known. The J segment lost 2 bases and the V segment lost 6 bases, leaving 4 bases of the junction unmatched. CDR3 length: 14 residues. Looked up from germline, CDR1 is MNHEY and CDR2 is SMNVEV (reference sequence). RNA transcripts provided the template for amplifying TCR beta CDR3 regions. HTBI primers served in a first-round RT-PCR, which a second-round multiplex PCR followed. TCRdb reprocessed the multiplex PCR reads via MiXCR and lists one record per CDR3 protein. The table has a few hundred thousand distinct CDR3 sequences, 17% seen once. These data come from a study of Graves' ophthalmopathy and Graves' hyperthyroidism. Findings and caveats of the study: Detected in blood as well were most expanded thyroid clonotypes with frequency above 0.001.

Over 18 months of follow-up, stable hyperthyroidism required that no ophthalmopathy appear. The authors enrolled newly diagnosed hyperthyroidism patients aged 18 to 65 with under 2 months' duration. PBMCs were isolated by Ficoll-Paque density gradient centrifugation, using approximately 10 ml of fresh peripheral blood as the starting material. Sequencing was carried out using peripheral blood. The rearrangement links TRBV27 to TRBJ1-5; 7 nucleotides match TRBD1. The TCR originated in an adult woman with stable Graves' hyperthyroidism. As DNA, the CDR3 is TGTGCCAGCAGGCCCACAGGGGGCAATCAGCCCCAGCATTTT. Translation gives CASRPTGGNQPQHF.